This passage covers 28 T cell receptor beta chains from one sample sequenced in a study of T-cell reconstitution after alpha-beta-depleted transplantation in children. Unique molecular identifiers were used to barcode this TCRbeta library. Each CDR3 protein is one row after TCRdb ran MiXCR on the PCR reads. Of around 960,000 distinct CDR3 sequences detected, less than 30% appear once; the ten largest clones hold under 30%. The specimen was PBMCs, mostly from graft donor cells, collected 360 days after TCRalphabeta/CD19-depleted stem cell transplant. These TCRs come from a boy in the first two years of life who had a stem cell transplant for SCID, so the T cells may come from the graft donor.

This rearrangement joins TRBV6-1 to TRBJ1-6, with D possibly being TRBD1 (5 bases). V was trimmed by 7 bases and J by 7 bases, leaving 14 bases between them. Germline lookup yields CDR1 MNHNS and CDR2 SASEGT. The CDR3 totals 14 residues. In DNA, the CDR3 is TGTGCCAGCAACACAGGATTGGGGAATTCACCCCTCCACTTT. Its translation is CASNTGLGNSPLHF.

This clonotype turned up a few times. The CDR3 DNA follows: TGTGCCAGCAGCTTAGGACAGGTCTCTGGAAACACCATATATTTT. Its translation: CASSLGQVSGNTIYF. V usage is TRBV13 and J usage is TRBJ1-3, with a weak D call TRBD1 (5 bases). The ends were cut back, 0 bases at V and 0 bases at J, with 6 bases in the middle. This CDR3 has 15 amino acids. Germline CDR1 reads PRHDT; CDR2 reads FYEKMQ (reference sequence).

This clonotype has a handful of counts. The chain links TRBV28 to TRBJ2-4; 9 bases fit TRBD2. The CDR3 runs to 16 residues. CDR1 and CDR2 from the germline V gene are MDHEN and SYDVKM. V lost 3 bases to trimming and J lost 2 bases; unmatched junction nucleotides: 5. The chain's CDR3 is CASSFLLAGTKNIQYF. The CDR3 DNA follows: TGTGCCAGCAGTTTTTTACTAGCGGGCACCAAAAACATTCAGTACTTC.

This chain joins TRBV28 and TRBJ1-2; 12 bases match TRBD1. The CDR3 covers 16 residues. Per the germline V gene, CDR1 is MDHEN and CDR2 is SYDVKM. The V segment lost 2 bases and the J segment 2 bases; nucleotides outside the gene matches: 3. CDR3 in amino acids: CASSLRGTGGNYGYTF. The CDR3 DNA reads TGTGCCAGCAGTTTACGAGGGACAGGGGGCAACTATGGCTACACCTTC.

This clonotype was found many times. CDR3 loop: CASSLGQVYNEQFF. CDR3 DNA: TGCGCCAGCAGCTTGGGACAGGTATACAATGAGCAGTTCTTC. The chain recombines TRBV5-1 with TRBJ2-1; D is possibly TRBD1 (6 bases). Germline CDR1 SGHRS, CDR2 YFSETQ. The length of the CDR3 is 14 residues. Trimming left V 0 bases short and J 4 bases short, with 8 bases between.

The chain is built from TRBV12-3 or TRBV12-4 and TRBJ2-7; 8 bases are a match to TRBD1. V dropped 5 bases and J dropped 0; count of bases not matched to a gene: 6. The CDR3 extends over 15 amino acids. In DNA, the CDR3 is TGTGCCAGCAGTACCGGACAGGGATACTCCTACGAGCAGTACTTC. Translated: CASSTGQGYSYEQYF.

The chain links TRBV24-1 to TRBJ2-5; no firm D call. CDR3 size: 12 residues. The V gene's germline CDR1 is KGHDR and CDR2 SFDVKD. The ends were cut back, 3 bases at V and 5 bases at J, with 6 bases in the middle. In nucleotides, the CDR3 is TGTGCCACCAGTGATCTGGGGGAGACCCAGTACTTC. Translation gives CATSDLGETQYF.

The gene calls are TRBV12-3 or TRBV12-4 and TRBJ2-1; the match to TRBD2 covers 10 bases. V trimming: 5 bases; J trimming: 5 bases; junction bases outside the gene matches: 21. CDR3 length: 20 residues. The chain's CDR3 is CASSPLTGYGAGGPHNEQFF. In nucleotides, the CDR3 is TGTGCCAGCAGTCCCCTTACGGGGTACGGAGCGGGGGGGCCCCACAATGAGCAGTTCTTC.

The V and J genes are TRBV5-1 and TRBJ2-7; D possibly matches TRBD1 or TRBD2 (5 bases each). This CDR3 contains 13 residues. CDR1 and CDR2 (germline): SGHRS, YFSETQ. V lost 1 base and J lost 6, with 11 bases in between. The CDR3, as DNA: TGCGCCAGCAGCTTGTACGGGGCCGGCGAGCAGTACTTC. The encoded protein is CASSLYGAGEQYF. Looking up the rest from reference TRBV5-1 and TRBJ2-7 gives the full variable domain: KAGVTQTPRYLIKTRGQQVTLSCSPISGHRSVSWYQQTPGQGLQFLFEYFSETQRNKGNFPGRFSGRQFSNSRSEMNVSTLELGDSALYLCASSLYGAGEQYFGPGTRLTVT.

The chain joins TRBV5-6 to TRBJ1-1; D is unclear. Trimming removed 2 bases at V and 5 bases at J, with 7 bases between. Per the germline V gene, CDR1 is SGHDT and CDR2 is YYEEEE. The CDR3 spans 12 residues. The CDR3 is CASSFLSTEAFF. The CDR3 bases are TGTGCCAGCAGCTTTCTGAGTACTGAAGCTTTCTTT.

The chain is built from TRBV25-1 and TRBJ2-3; D tentatively fits TRBD1 or TRBD2 (5 bases each). The CDR3 length is 12 residues. Germline-derived CDR1 and CDR2 are MGHDK and SYGVNS. Trimming removed 5 bases at V and 8 bases at J, with 11 bases between. CDR3 sequence (DNA): TGTGCCAGCAGTCCTCCCGGGGCTACGCAGTATTTT. Its protein is CASSPPGATQYF.

V gene TRBV15 combines with J gene TRBJ2-7; 10 bases match TRBD1. The length of the CDR3 is 15 residues. The J segment lost 3 bases and the V segment lost 3 bases, leaving 5 bases of the junction unmatched. The germline V gene encodes CDR1 LNHNV and CDR2 YYDKDF (reference sequence). Here the CDR3 DNA reads TGTGCCACCAGCAGCCTGGGACAGGGGATCTACGAGCAGTACTTC. Translating it yields CATSSLGQGIYEQYF.

This clonotype appeared a few times. The chain recombines TRBV20-1 with TRBJ2-3; D ambiguous. Germline V gene lookup returns CDR1 DFQATT and CDR2 SNEGSKA (reference sequence). Trimming removed 3 bases from V and 6 bases from J, with 10 bases in between. The CDR3 is 12 amino acids. The CDR3 DNA is TGCAGTGCTAGGGCCCTGGGCGATACGCAGTATTTT. Its translation: CSARALGDTQYF.

V usage is TRBV6-2 or TRBV6-3 and J usage is TRBJ2-5, with 7 bases matching TRBD2. The germline CDR1 and CDR2 sequences are MNHEY and SVGEGT. This CDR3 has 13 residues. V shed 8 bases and J 2 bases; nucleotides not matched to a gene: 5. For the CDR3, the DNA is TGTGCCAGCGGCCGGGGGGAGCAAGAGACCCAGTACTTC. Its translation is CASGRGEQETQYF.

V usage is TRBV20-1 and J usage is TRBJ1-3; D is perhaps TRBD1 (5 bases). V lost 5 bases and J lost 3, with 8 bases in between. The CDR3 sequence is 12 residues long. Looked up from germline, CDR1 is DFQATT and CDR2 is SNEGSKA (reference sequence). The CDR3 DNA follows: TGCAGTGCTCCAGGGTTTGGAAACACCATATATTTT. This encodes CSAPGFGNTIYF.

CDR3 sequence reads: CASSPHEPQETQYF. Written as DNA, the CDR3 is TGTGCCAGCAGCCCCCACGAACCCCAAGAGACCCAGTACTTC. This chain connects TRBV9 to TRBJ2-5, with D uncertain. This CDR3 is built from 14 residues. Germline CDR1 and CDR2: SGDLS and YYNGEE. V lost 4 bases to trimming and J lost 1 base, with 11 bases between them.

This rearrangement joins TRBV5-1 to TRBJ2-3; weak D call: TRBD1 (8 bases). The V end lost 1 base, the J end lost 4 bases, and 13 bases lay between the germline ends. The CDR3 is made up of 15 amino acids. CDR1 SGHRS and CDR2 YFSETQ come from the germline V gene. CDR3 loop: CASSLITGGADTQYF. The CDR3 DNA is TGCGCCAGCAGCTTGATTACAGGGGGGGCAGATACGCAGTATTTT.

This clonotype has a handful of counts. CDR3 region: CAISGGDRAQLNEQFF. In nucleotides, the CDR3 is TGTGCCATCAGTGGAGGGGACAGGGCGCAGCTTAATGAGCAGTTCTTC. The genes are TRBV10-3 and TRBJ2-1, with 9 bases that match TRBD1. Germline V gene data show CDR1 as ENHRY and CDR2 as SYGVKD. J lost 7 bases, V lost 4 bases, and 11 bases had no gene match. This CDR3 has 16 amino acids.

This clonotype was observed a handful of times. J is TRBJ2-1 and V is TRBV29-1, with D possibly TRBD2 on 7 matching bases. Germline CDR1 SQVTM, CDR2 ANQGSEA. V lost 6 bases and J lost 4, with 19 bases in between. This CDR3 is built from 15 residues. The CDR3 DNA reads TGCAGCGTCACAGTGTTGGGGGGGGCGTACAATGAGCAGTTCTTC. The encoded protein is CSVTVLGGAYNEQFF.

In this sample, this clonotype turned up a few times. V is TRBV12-3 or TRBV12-4 and J is TRBJ2-1; D unclear. Trimming pared 6 bases from V and 15 bases from J, leaving 21 bases between. The CDR3 contains 13 residues. The DNA for the CDR3 is TGTGCCAGCAGCCACCCTCGTCAGAGAAGCCCGTTCTTC. This encodes CASSHPRQRSPFF.

V gene TRBV12-3 or TRBV12-4 combines with J gene TRBJ2-3, with 9 bases fitting TRBD1. The V gene end was trimmed by 3 bases and the J gene end by 0 bases; junction bases not matched to a gene: 4. The CDR3 consists of 16 residues. In nucleotides, the CDR3 is TGTGCCAGCAGTTTGGGACAGGGTCGGAGCACAGATACGCAGTATTTT. This translates into CASSLGQGRSTDTQYF.

Concerning this clonotype itself: Here the CDR3 omits its conserved ending phenylalanine or tryptophan, so a read error is the likely source. This rearrangement joins TRBV24-1 to TRBJ2-7; 9 bases align to TRBD1. Germline V gives CDR1 KGHDR, CDR2 SFDVKD. With 6 bases clipped from V and 6 bases from J, the junction kept 20 bases outside the gene matches. This CDR3 is built from 18 residues. Written as DNA, the CDR3 is TGTGCCACCAGTACACGGGGAAGGTACCGGGACAGGGACTGCGAGCAGTACTTG. Translation gives CATSTRGRYRDRDCEQYL.

The chain employs TRBV20-1 and TRBJ1-1; D gene unclear. The V end was cut by 6 bases, the J end by 1 base, with 24 bases between. There are 17 residues in the CDR3. Germline CDR1 reads DFQATT; CDR2 reads SNEGSKA (reference sequence). The CDR3 reads CSAPPYVQPAGNTEAFF. CDR3 nucleotide sequence: TGCAGTGCCCCCCCCTACGTCCAACCTGCAGGGAACACTGAAGCTTTCTTT.

There are a few counts of this clonotype. The chain has TRBV20-1 and TRBJ2-1, with 11 bases that match TRBD2. Germline CDR1 is DFQATT and CDR2 is SNEGSKA (reference sequence). V was pared by 6 bases and J by 5 bases, with 6 bases of the junction left unmatched. The CDR3 has 14 amino acids. CDR3 DNA sequence: TGCAGTGCCATACTAGCGGGGGATCACAATGAGCAGTTCTTC. Protein product: CSAILAGDHNEQFF.

This chain joins TRBV5-1 and TRBJ2-3; 12 bases are shared with TRBD1. Germline V gene lookup returns CDR1 SGHRS and CDR2 YFSETQ. CDR3 length: 16 residues. With V trimmed by 4 bases and J by 4 bases, 7 bases remained unmatched. Here the CDR3 DNA reads TGCGCCAGCAGCCCCGGGGACAGGGGGCGCCCAGATACGCAGTATTTT. Protein sequence: CASSPGDRGRPDTQYF.

This chain uses TRBV2 with TRBJ2-1, with a possible D match to TRBD2 (5 bases). Trimming cost V 7 bases and J 0 bases, with 13 bases left between them. The germline V gene has CDR1 SNHLY and CDR2 FYNNEI. The CDR3 runs 15 residues. DNA of the CDR3: TGTGCCAGCACGGGGAGCAGAGACTCCTACAATGAGCAGTTCTTC. It codes for CASTGSRDSYNEQFF.

The chain couples TRBV20-1 to TRBJ2-6; unclear D gene. The V end was cut by 3 bases, the J end by 0 bases, with 15 bases between. There are 17 residues in the CDR3. Germline lookup yields CDR1 DFQATT and CDR2 SNEGSKA (reference sequence). The CDR3 here is CSASPSTLRSGANVLTF. The DNA of the CDR3 is TGCAGTGCTAGTCCCTCTACCCTACGCTCTGGGGCCAACGTCCTGACTTTC.

In this sample, this clonotype turned up a few times. The chain carries TRBV5-1 and TRBJ2-7; maybe TRBD2 (6 bases). The V gene's germline CDR1 is SGHRS and CDR2 YFSETQ. Trimming cost V 0 bases and J 6 bases, with 13 bases left between them. The CDR3 extends over 14 amino acids. In nucleotides, the CDR3 is TGCGCCAGCAGCTTGGGGACGAAGGGAGGCGAGCAGTACTTC. Protein sequence: CASSLGTKGGEQYF. Supplemented by reference TRBV5-1 and TRBJ2-7, the full variable domain reads KAGVTQTPRYLIKTRGQQVTLSCSPISGHRSVSWYQQTPGQGLQFLFEYFSETQRNKGNFPGRFSGRQFSNSRSEMNVSTLELGDSALYLCASSLGTKGGEQYFGPGTRLTVT.